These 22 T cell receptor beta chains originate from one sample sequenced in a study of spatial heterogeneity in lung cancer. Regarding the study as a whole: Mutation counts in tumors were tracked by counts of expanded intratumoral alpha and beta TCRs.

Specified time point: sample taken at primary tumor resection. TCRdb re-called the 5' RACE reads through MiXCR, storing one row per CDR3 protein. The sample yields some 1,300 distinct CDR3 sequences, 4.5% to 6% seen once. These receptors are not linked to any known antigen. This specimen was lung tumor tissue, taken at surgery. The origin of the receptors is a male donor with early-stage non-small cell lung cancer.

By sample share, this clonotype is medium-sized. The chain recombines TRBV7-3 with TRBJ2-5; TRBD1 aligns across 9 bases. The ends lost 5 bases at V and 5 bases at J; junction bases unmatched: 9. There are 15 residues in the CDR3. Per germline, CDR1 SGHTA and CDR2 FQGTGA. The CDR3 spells CASSPQGQGKETQYF. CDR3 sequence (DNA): TGTGCCAGCAGCCCCCAAGGACAGGGGAAGGAGACCCAGTACTTC. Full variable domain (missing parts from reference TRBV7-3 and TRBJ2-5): GAGVSQTPSNKVTEKGKYVELRCDPISGHTALYWYRQSLGQGPEFLIYFQGTGAADDSGLPNDRFFAVRPEGSVSTLKIQRTERGDSAVYLCASSPQGQGKETQYFGPGTRLLVL.

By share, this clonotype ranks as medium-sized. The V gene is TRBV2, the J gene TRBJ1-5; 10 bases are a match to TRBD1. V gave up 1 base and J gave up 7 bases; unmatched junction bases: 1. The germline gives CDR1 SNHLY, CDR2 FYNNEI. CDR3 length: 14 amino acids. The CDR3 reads CASSEGQGAQPQHF. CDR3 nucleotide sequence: TGTGCCAGCAGTGAAGGACAGGGGGCCCAGCCCCAGCATTTT.

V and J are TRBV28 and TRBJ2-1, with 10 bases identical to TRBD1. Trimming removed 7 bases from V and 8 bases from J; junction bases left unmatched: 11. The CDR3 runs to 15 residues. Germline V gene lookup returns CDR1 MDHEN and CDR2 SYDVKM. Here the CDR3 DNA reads TGTGCCAGCACTACCCGGGACAGGGGAGGGGATGAGCAGTTCTTC. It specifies CASTTRDRGGDEQFF.

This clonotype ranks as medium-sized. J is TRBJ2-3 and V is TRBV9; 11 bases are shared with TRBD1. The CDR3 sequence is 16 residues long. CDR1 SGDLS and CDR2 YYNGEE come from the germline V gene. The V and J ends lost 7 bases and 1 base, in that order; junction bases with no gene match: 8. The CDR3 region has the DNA TGTGCCAGCGACCGGACAGGGGGCGCGGGCACAGATACGCAGTATTTT. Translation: CASDRTGGAGTDTQYF.

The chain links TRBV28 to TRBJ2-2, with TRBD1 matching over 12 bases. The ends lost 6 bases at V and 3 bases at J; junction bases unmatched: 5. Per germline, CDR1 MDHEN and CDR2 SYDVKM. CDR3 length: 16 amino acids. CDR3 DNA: TGTGCCAGCAGCTCGGGGACAGGGGGCCACACCGGGGAGCTGTTTTTT. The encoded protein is CASSSGTGGHTGELFF.

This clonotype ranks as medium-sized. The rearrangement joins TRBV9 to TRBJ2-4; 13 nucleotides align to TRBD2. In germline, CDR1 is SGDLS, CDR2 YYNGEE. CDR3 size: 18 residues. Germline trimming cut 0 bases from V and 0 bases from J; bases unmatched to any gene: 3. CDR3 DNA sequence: TGTGCCAGCAGCGTAGGGACTAGCGGGAGAGTAGCCAAAAACATTCAGTACTTC. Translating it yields CASSVGTSGRVAKNIQYF.

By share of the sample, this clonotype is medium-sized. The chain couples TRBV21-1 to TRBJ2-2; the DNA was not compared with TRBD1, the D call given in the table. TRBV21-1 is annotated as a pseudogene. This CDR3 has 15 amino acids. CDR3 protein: CASSNRTGNTGELFF. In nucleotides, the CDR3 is TGTGCCAGCAGCAATAGGACAGGGAACACCGGGGAGCTGTTTTTT.

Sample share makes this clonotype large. The CDR3 loop reads CASSLYSGTGAGNTIYF. As DNA, the CDR3 is TGTGCCAGCAGCTTATACTCCGGAACAGGCGCTGGAAACACCATATATTTT. The V call is TRBV7-2, the J call TRBJ1-3, with D tentatively TRBD1 (5 bases). Germline CDR1 reads SGHTA; CDR2 reads FQGNSA. CDR3 length: 17 residues. V gave up 2 bases and J gave up 2 bases, with 16 bases separating them.

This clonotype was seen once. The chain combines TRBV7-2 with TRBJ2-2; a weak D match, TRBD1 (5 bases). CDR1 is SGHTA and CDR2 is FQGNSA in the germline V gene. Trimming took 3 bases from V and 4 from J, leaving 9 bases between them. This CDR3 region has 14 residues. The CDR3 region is CASSFSRATGELFF. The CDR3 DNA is TGTGCCAGCAGCTTTAGCAGGGCCACCGGGGAGCTGTTTTTT.

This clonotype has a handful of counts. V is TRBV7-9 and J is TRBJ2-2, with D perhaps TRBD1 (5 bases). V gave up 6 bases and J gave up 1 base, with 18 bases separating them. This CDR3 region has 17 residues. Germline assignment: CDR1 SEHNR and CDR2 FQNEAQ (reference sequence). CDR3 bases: TGTGCCAGCAGAACAGGCGTATCTAGGGAGAACACCGGGGAGCTGTTTTTT. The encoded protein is CASRTGVSRENTGELFF.

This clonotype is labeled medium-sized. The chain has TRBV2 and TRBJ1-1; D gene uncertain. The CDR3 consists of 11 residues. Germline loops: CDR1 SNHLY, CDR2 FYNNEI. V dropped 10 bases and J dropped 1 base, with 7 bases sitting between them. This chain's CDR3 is CATPRNTEAFF. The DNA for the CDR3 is TGTGCCACCCCACGGAACACTGAAGCTTTCTTT.

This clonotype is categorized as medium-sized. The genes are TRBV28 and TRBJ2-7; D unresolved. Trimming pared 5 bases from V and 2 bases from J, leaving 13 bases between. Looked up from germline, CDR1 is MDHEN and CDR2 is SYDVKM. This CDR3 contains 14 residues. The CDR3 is CASSRLRVAYEQYF. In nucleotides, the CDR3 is TGTGCCAGCAGTAGACTCCGGGTAGCCTACGAGCAGTACTTC. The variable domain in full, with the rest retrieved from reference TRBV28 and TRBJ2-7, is DVKVTQSSRYLVKRTGEKVFLECVQDMDHENMFWYRQDPGLGLRLIYFSYDVKMKEKGDIPEGYSVSREKKERFSLILESASTNQTSMYLCASSRLRVAYEQYFGPGTRLTVT.

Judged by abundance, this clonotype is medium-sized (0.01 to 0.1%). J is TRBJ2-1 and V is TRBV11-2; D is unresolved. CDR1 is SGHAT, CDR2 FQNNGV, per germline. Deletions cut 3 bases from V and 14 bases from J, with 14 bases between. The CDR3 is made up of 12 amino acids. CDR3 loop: CASSLGRAKEFF. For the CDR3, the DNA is TGTGCCAGCAGCTTGGGAAGAGCCAAGGAGTTCTTC. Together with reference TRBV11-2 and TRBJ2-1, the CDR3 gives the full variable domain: EAGVAQSPRYKIIEKRQSVAFWCNPISGHATLYWYQQILGQGPKLLIQFQNNGVVDDSQLPKDRFSAERLKGVDSTLKIQPAKLEDSAVYLCASSLGRAKEFFGPGTRLTVL.

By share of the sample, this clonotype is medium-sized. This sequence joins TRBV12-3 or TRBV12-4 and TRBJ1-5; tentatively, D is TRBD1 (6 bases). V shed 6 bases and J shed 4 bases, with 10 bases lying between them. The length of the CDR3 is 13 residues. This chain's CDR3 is CASRRTENQPQHF. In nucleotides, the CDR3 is TGTGCCAGCAGACGGACAGAGAATCAGCCCCAGCATTTT.

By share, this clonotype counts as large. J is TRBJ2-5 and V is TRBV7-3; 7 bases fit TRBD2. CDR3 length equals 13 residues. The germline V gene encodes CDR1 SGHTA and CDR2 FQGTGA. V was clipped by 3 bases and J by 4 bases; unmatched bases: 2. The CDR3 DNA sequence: TGTGCCAGCAGCTTTACGGGAGGAGAGACCCAGTACTTC. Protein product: CASSFTGGETQYF.

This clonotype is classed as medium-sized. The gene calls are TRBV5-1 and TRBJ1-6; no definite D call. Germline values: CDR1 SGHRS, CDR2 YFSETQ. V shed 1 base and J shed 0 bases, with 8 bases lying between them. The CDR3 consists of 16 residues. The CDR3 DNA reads TGCGCCAGCAGCTTGACGGAGAGCTCCTATAATTCACCCCTCCACTTT. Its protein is CASSLTESSYNSPLHF.

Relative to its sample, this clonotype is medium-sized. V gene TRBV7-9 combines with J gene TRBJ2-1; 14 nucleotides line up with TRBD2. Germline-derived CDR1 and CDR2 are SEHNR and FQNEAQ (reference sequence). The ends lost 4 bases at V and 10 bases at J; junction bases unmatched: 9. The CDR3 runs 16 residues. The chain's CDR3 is CASSSRTSGRNMEQFF. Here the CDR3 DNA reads TGTGCCAGCAGCTCCAGGACTAGCGGGAGGAATATGGAGCAGTTCTTC.

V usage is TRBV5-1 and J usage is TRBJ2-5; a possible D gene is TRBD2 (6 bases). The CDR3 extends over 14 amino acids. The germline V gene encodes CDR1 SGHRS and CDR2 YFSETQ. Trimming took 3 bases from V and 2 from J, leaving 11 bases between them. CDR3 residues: CASSSAGQQETQYF. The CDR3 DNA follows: TGCGCCAGCAGCTCGGCGGGGCAGCAAGAGACCCAGTACTTC.

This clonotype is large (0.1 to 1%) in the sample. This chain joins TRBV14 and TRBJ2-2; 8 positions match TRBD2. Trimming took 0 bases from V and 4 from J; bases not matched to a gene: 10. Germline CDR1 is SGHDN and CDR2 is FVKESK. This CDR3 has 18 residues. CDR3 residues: CASSQDRSGRVRTGELFF. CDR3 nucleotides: TGTGCCAGCAGCCAAGATCGAAGCGGGAGAGTCCGCACCGGGGAGCTGTTTTTT.

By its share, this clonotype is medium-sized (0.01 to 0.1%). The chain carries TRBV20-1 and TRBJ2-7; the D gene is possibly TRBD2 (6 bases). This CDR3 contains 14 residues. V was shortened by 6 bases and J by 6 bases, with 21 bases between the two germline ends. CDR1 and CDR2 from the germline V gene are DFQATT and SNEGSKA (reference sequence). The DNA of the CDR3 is TGCAGTGCGGGACTGGGGGGTGGATTTGTCGAGCAGTACTTC. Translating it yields CSAGLGGGFVEQYF.

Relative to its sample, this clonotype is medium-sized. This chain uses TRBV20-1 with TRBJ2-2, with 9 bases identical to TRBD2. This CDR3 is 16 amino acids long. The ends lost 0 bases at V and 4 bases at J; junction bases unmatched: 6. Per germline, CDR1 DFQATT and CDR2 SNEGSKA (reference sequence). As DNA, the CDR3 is TGCAGTGCTAGAGAGCGGCTAGCGGGGCCCACCGGGGAGCTGTTTTTT. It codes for CSARERLAGPTGELFF.

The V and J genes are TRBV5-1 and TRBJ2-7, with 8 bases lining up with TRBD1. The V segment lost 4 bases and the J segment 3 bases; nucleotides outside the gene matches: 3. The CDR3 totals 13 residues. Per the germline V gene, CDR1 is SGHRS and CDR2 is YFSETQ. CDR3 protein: CASSGQGYYEQYF. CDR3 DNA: TGCGCCAGCAGCGGACAGGGTTACTACGAGCAGTACTTC.